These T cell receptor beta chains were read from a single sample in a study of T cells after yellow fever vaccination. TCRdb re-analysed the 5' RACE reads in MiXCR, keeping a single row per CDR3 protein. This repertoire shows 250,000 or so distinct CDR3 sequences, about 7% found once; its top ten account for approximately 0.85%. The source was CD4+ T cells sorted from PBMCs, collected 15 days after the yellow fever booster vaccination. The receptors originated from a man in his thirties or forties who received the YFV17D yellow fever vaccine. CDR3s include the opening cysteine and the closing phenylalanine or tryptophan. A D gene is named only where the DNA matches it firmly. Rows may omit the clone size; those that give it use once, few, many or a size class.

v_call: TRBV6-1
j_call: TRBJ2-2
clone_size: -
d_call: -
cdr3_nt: TGTGCCAGCACTAGGGGGGACACATACACCGGGGAGCTGTTTTTT
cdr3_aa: CASTRGDTYTGELFF

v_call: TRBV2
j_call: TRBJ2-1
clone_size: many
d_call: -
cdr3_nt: TGTGCCAGCAGTGAATCCCAAGCGGGTTCCTACAATGAGCAGTTCTTC
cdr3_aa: CASSESQAGSYNEQFF

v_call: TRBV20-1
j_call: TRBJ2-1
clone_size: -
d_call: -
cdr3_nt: TGCAGTGCTAGCTGGTTCGGGACGGACAATGAGCAGTTCTTC
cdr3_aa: CSASWFGTDNEQFF

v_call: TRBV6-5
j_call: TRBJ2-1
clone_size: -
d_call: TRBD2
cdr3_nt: TGTGCCAGCAGTTATAGATTTGGAGGGAGGGCCGGATCAGATGAGCAGTTCTTC
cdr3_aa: CASSYRFGGRAGSDEQFF

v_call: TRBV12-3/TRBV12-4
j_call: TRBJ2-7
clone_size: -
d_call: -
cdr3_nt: TGTGCCAGCAGGCAGGAGGTCGAGCAGTACTTC
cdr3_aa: CASRQEVEQYF

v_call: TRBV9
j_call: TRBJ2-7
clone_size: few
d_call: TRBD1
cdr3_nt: TGTGCCAGCAGCGCCGGACAGGTCGGCACCTACGAGCAGTACTTC
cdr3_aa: CASSAGQVGTYEQYF

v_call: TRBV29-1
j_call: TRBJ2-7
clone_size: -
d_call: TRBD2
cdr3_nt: TGCAGCGTTCGGGGGGAGGCCTACGAGCAGTACTTC
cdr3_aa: CSVRGEAYEQYF

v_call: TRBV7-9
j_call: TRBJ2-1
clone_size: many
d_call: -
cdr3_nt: TGTGCCAGCAGCTTAGCTAGGGCTTACAATGAGCAGTTCTTC
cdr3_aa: CASSLARAYNEQFF

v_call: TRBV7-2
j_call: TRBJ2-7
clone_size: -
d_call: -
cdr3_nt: TGTGCCAGCAGCCTCCCACCTCACTACGAGCAGTACTTC
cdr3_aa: CASSLPPHYEQYF

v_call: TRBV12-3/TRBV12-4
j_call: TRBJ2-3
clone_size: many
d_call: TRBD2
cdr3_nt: TGTGCCAGCAAACCGGGACTAGCATCTGATACGCAGTATTTT
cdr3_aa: CASKPGLASDTQYF

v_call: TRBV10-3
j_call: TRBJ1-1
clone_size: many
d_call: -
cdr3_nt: TGTGCCATCAGTGACTTCGGACAGCGCACGGAAGCTTTCTTT
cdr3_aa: CAISDFGQRTEAFF

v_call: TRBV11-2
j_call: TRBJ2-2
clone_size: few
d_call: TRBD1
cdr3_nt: TGTGCCAGCAGGAGACAGGGGATGGTCCCCGGGGAGCTGTTTTTT
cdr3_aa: CASRRQGMVPGELFF

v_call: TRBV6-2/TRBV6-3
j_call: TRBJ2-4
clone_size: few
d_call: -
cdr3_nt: TGTGCCAGCAGTTACATAGGACCGATAGCCAAAAACATTCAGTACTTC
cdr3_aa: CASSYIGPIAKNIQYF

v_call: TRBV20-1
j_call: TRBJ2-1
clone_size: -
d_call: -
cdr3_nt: TGCAGTGCCAGACCCCTAGCGACAGATTACAATGAGCAGTTCTTC
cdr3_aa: CSARPLATDYNEQFF

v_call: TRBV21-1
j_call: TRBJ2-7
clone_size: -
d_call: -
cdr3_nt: TGTGCCAGCAGCAAGGGATTCAGGAGGCCGTGGGACTACGAGCAGTACTTC
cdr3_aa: CASSKGFRRPWDYEQYF

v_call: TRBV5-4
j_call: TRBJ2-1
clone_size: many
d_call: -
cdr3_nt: TGTGCCAGCAGCTTGTCGGGAGCTATGAATGAGCAGTTCTTC
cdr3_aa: CASSLSGAMNEQFF

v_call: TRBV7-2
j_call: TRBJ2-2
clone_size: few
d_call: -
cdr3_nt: TGTGCCACCGCCCGGGGAGCGAGGGGGACCGGGGAGCTGTTTTTT
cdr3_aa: CATARGARGTGELFF

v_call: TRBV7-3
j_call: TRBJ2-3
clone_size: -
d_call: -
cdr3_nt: TGTGCCAGCAGCGTCTCTGGTGCCTCGAGCACAGATACGCAGTATTTT
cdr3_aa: CASSVSGASSTDTQYF

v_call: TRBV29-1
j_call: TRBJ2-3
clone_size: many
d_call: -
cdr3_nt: TGCAGCGTCGGGCCTGGGACAGATACGCAGTATTTT
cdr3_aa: CSVGPGTDTQYF

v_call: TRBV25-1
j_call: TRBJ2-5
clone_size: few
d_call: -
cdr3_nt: TGTGCCAGCAGTAGGGGAGTGGCCCAAGAGACCCAGTACTTC
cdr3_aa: CASSRGVAQETQYF

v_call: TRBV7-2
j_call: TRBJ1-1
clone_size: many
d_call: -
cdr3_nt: TGTGCCAGCAGCTTAGGAGGGTTTGGAGCTTTCTTT
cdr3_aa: CASSLGGFGAFF

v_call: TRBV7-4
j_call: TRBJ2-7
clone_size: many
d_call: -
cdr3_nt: TGTGCCAGCAGCTTAGAACGGGAGTACTTC
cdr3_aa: CASSLEREYF

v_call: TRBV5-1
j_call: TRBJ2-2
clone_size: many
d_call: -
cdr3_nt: TGCGCCAGCAGCCCTGGATTACCCGGGGAGCTGTTTTTT
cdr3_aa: CASSPGLPGELFF

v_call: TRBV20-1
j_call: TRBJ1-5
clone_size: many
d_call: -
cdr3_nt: TGCAGTGCTACACAGGGTTACAATCAGCCCCAGCATTTT
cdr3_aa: CSATQGYNQPQHF

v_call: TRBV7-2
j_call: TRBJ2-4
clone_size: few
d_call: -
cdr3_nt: TGTGCCAGCAGCCTCGGACAGACTCAGTACTTC
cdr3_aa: CASSLGQTQYF

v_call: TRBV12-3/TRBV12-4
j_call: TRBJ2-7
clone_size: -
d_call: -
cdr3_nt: TGTGCCAGCAGTCAGTACGGGCAGTACTACGAGCAGTACTTC
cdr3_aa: CASSQYGQYYEQYF

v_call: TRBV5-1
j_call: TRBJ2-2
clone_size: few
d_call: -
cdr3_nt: TGCGCCAGCAGCTTGGAAAGAATAGACACCGGGGAGCTGTTTTTT
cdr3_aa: CASSLERIDTGELFF

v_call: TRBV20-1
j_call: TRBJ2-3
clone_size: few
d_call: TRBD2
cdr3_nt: TGCAGTGGAGCGGGGGGCACAGATACGCAGTATTTT
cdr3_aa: CSGAGGTDTQYF

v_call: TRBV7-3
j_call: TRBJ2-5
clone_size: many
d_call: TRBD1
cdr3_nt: TGTGCCAGCAGCAACACCGGGACAGCTCTAGAGACCCAGTACTTC
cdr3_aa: CASSNTGTALETQYF

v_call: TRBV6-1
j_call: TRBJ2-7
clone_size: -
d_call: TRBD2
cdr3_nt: TGTGCCAGCAGGGGACTAGCCCCCAAAAACTCCTACGAGCAGTACTTC
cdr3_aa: CASRGLAPKNSYEQYF

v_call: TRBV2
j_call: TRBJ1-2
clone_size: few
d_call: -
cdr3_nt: TGTGCCAGCAGTGAATCTTTGAGCAGCGTCTTCTATGGCTACACCTTC
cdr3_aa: CASSESLSSVFYGYTF

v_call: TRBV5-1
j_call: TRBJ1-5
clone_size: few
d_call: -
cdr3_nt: TGCGCCAGCAGCTTGGTGGCAGGCGAAAATCAGCCCCAGCATTTT
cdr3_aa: CASSLVAGENQPQHF

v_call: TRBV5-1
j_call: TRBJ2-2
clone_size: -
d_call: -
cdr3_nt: TGCGCCAGCAGCTTGTTTGGACCTGACACCGGGGAGCTGTTTTTT
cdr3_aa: CASSLFGPDTGELFF

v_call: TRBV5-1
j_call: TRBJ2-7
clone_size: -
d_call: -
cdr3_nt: TGCGCCAGCAGCACAGTAGCGGAAGCGTCCTACGAGCAGTACTTC
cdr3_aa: CASSTVAEASYEQYF

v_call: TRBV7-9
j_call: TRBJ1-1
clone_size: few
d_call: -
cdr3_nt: TGTGCCAGCAGCCATCAAGTCAGGGGTTCTGGAACTGAAGCTTTCTTT
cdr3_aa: CASSHQVRGSGTEAFF

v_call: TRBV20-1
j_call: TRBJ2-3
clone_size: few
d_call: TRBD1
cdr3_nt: TGCAGTGCTCCCCTGAGGGGGCCGGTCCCAACCACAGATACGCAGTATTTT
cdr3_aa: CSAPLRGPVPTTDTQYF

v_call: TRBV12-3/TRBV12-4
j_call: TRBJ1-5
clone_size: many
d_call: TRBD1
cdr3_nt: TGTGCCAGCAGCGATCAGGGGGCTTCCGGTCAGCCCCAGCATTTT
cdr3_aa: CASSDQGASGQPQHF

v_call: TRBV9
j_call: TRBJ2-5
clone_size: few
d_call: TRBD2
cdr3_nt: TGTGCCAGCAGCGCCTGGGCGGGAGGATCGGAGACCCAGTACTTC
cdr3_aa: CASSAWAGGSETQYF

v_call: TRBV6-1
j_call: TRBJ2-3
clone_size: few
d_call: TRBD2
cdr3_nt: TGTGCCAGCAGTATAGGAACGGGACTAGCGGGAGGGGTGCAGTATTTT
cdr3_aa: CASSIGTGLAGGVQYF

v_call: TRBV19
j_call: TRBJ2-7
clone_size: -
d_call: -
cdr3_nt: TGTGCCAGTAGTCGCCTGGGTCGCCGGAATACCGGGGATCAGGTCTACGAGCAGTACTTC
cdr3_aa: CASSRLGRRNTGDQVYEQYF

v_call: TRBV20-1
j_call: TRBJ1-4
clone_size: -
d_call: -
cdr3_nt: TGCAGTGCCAAGGGCGGAGGGGAAAAACTGTTTTTT
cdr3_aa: CSAKGGGEKLFF

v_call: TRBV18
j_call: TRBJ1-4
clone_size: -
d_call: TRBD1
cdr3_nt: TGTGCCAGCTCACGAGACAGGGTTAATGAAAAACTGTTTTTT
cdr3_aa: CASSRDRVNEKLFF

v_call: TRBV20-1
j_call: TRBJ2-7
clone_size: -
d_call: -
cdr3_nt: TGCAGTGCTAGGGGGGCGGGGTTCGGACCCTACGAGCAGTACTTC
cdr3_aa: CSARGAGFGPYEQYF

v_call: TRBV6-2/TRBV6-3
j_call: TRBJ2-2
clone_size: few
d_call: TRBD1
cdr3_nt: TGTGCCAGCAGTTACACCTCAGGGGGCCTCGGGGAGCTGTTTTTT
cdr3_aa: CASSYTSGGLGELFF

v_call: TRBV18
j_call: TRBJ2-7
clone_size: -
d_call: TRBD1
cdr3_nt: TGTGCCAGCTCTCGACAGGGGGTGATCTACGAGCAGTACTTC
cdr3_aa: CASSRQGVIYEQYF

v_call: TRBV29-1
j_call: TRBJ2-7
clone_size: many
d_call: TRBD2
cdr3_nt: TGCAGCGTTGCCCTTAGCGGGGCAGCCTACGAGCAGTACTTC
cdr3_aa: CSVALSGAAYEQYF

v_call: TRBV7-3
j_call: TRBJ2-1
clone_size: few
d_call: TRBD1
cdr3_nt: TGTGCCAGCAGCTCATCGACAGGGCCCTACAATGAGCAGTTCTTC
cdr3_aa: CASSSSTGPYNEQFF

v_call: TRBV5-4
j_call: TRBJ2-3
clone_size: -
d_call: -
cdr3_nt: TGTGCCAGCAGCTTGGAGGGTCTGGGAAGCACAGATACGCAGTATTTT
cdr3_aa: CASSLEGLGSTDTQYF

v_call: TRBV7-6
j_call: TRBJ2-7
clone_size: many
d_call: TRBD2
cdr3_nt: TGTGCCAGCAGCTTAGGACTAGCGGGAGCAGGCTACGAGCAGTACTTC
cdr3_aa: CASSLGLAGAGYEQYF

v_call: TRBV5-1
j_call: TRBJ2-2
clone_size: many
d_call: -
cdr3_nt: TGCGCCAGCAGCATTGGACATCCCACCGGGGAGCTGTTTTTT
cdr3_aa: CASSIGHPTGELFF

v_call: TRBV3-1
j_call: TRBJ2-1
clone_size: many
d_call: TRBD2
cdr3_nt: TGTGCCAGCAGCCTCGGACTAGCGGCATACTACAATGAGCAGTTCTTC
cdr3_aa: CASSLGLAAYYNEQFF

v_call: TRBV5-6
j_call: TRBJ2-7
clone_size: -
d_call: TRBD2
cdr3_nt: TGTGCCAGCAGCTACCCGGGACTAGCGGGAGTTTACGAGCAGTACTTC
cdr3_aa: CASSYPGLAGVYEQYF

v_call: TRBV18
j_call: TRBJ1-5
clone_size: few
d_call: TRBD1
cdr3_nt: TGTGCCAGCTCACCAAACGGGAGGGGGCGGAATCAGCCCCAGCATTTT
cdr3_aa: CASSPNGRGRNQPQHF

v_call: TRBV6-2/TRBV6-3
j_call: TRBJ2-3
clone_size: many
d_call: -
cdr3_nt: TGTGCCAGCAGCCCCTTCAGGGGATCCACAGATACGCAGTATTTT
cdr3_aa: CASSPFRGSTDTQYF

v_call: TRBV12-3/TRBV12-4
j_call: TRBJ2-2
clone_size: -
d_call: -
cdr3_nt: TGTGCCAGCAGTTCCTCCCGGGACACTTACACCGGGGAGCTGTTTTTT
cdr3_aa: CASSSSRDTYTGELFF

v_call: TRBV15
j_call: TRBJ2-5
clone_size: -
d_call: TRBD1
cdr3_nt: TGTGCCACCAGCAGAGGGGACAGCCAAGAGACCCAGTACTTC
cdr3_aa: CATSRGDSQETQYF

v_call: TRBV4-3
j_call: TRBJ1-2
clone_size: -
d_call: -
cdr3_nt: TGCGCCAGCAGCCAAGATCTGGGCAGCCGCTATGGCTACACCTTC
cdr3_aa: CASSQDLGSRYGYTF

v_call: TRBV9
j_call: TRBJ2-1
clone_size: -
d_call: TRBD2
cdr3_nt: TGTGCCAGCAGCGCGAATAGCGGGAGGTCCCATCAGAGCTCCTACAATGAGCAGTTCTTC
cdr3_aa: CASSANSGRSHQSSYNEQFF